The 18 T cell receptor beta chains reported below all come from one sample, sequenced in a study of T cell responses to AZD1222 COVID-19 vaccine. Data came from immunoSEQ multiplex PCR; TCRdb stores just in-frame clones and leaves some out. The sample has tens of thousands of clones, 90% seen once; the top ten hold over 7.5%. The source was peripheral blood, collected on day 0 of AZD1222 vaccination. These receptors all stem from an adult in good health.

V usage is TRBV10-3 and J usage is TRBJ1-1, with D maybe TRBD1 (5 bases). This CDR3 is 14 amino acids long. CDR1 is ENHRY and CDR2 is SYGVKD in the germline V gene. Between the trimmed V and J ends, which lost 6 bases and 0 bases, there was a span of 11 bases. DNA for the CDR3: TGTGCCATCAGCCTACAGGAGATGAACACTGAAGCTTTCTTT. It encodes CAISLQEMNTEAFF.

This sequence joins TRBV19 and TRBJ1-3; a possible D gene is TRBD1 (5 bases). V was trimmed by 3 bases and J by 0 bases, leaving 12 bases between them. Germline CDR1 is LNHDA and CDR2 is SQIVND (reference sequence). The CDR3 length is 16 residues. The CDR3 DNA reads TGTGCCAGTAGTATTGTGGGGGAACCCTCTGGAAACACCATATATTTT. This gives the protein CASSIVGEPSGNTIYF. Using reference TRBV19 and TRBJ1-3 for the parts outside the CDR3, the full variable domain is DGGITQSPKYLFRKEGQNVTLSCEQNLNHDAMYWYRQDPGQGLRLIYYSQIVNDFQKGDIAEGYSVSREKKESFPLTVTSAQKNPTAFYLCASSIVGEPSGNTIYFGEGSWLTVV.

The rearrangement uses TRBV6-5 and TRBJ2-2; D is possibly TRBD2 (7 bases). This CDR3 has 14 residues. V was clipped by 7 bases and J by 4 bases, with 13 bases between them. Germline values: CDR1 MNHEY, CDR2 SVGAGI. The CDR3 loop is CASTDGGPTGELFF. In DNA form, the CDR3 reads TGTGCCAGCACGGACGGGGGGCCCACCGGGGAGCTGTTTTTT.

This rearrangement joins TRBV19 to TRBJ1-1; D might be TRBD1 (5 bases). Germline assignment: CDR1 LNHDA and CDR2 SQIVND (reference sequence). Trimming stripped 0 bases from V and 3 bases from J, with 11 bases between. The CDR3 spans 15 residues. CDR3 sequence reads: CASSIEGTGYTEAFF. CDR3 DNA: TGTGCCAGTAGTATAGAAGGGACGGGGTACACTGAAGCTTTCTTT.

The chain couples TRBV19 to TRBJ2-2; D is undetermined. V lost 7 bases and J lost 4, with 10 bases in between. Germline CDR1 LNHDA, CDR2 SQIVND (reference sequence). This CDR3 has 13 amino acids. The CDR3 sequence: CASNPQVTGELFF. The CDR3 coding sequence is TGTGCCAGTAACCCTCAGGTCACCGGGGAGCTGTTTTTT.

The V and J genes are TRBV7-8 and TRBJ1-3, with 7 bases that match TRBD1. Germline V gene data show CDR1 as SGHVS and CDR2 as FQNEAQ. This CDR3 has 15 amino acids. J gave up 4 bases and V 3 bases, and 6 bases lay outside the gene matches. The CDR3 protein is CASSFQGDWGNTIYF. The CDR3 DNA reads TGTGCCAGCAGCTTCCAGGGGGATTGGGGAAACACCATATATTTT.

This chain joins TRBV3-1 (or the pseudogene TRBV3-2) and TRBJ2-3; possible D gene TRBD1, 6 bases. Germline V gene sequence: CDR1 LGHDT, CDR2 YNNKEL (reference sequence). CDR3 length: 15 residues. V lost 2 bases and J lost 5, with 14 bases in between. The chain's CDR3 is CASSQQITGRDTQYF. CDR3 DNA sequence: TGTGCCAGCAGCCAACAAATCACAGGGCGAGATACGCAGTATTTT.

This sequence joins TRBV5-1 and TRBJ1-6; D perhaps matches TRBD1 (6 bases). The CDR3 runs to 15 residues. V lost 1 base and J lost 10, with 15 bases in between. Germline V CDR1 and CDR2: SGHRS, YFSETQ. In DNA form, the CDR3 reads TGCGCCAGCAGCTTGAGGTCGGGGGGCGAATCACCCCTCCACTTT. This codes for CASSLRSGGESPLHF.

This clone occurred a few times. The chain links TRBV6-5 to TRBJ1-3, with D possibly matching TRBD1 (5 bases). The V gene lost 7 bases and the J gene lost 10 bases, with 14 bases spanning the gap. CDR1 and CDR2 from the germline V gene are MNHEY and SVGAGI. The CDR3 covers 12 residues. This chain's CDR3 is CASNKLGGTIYF. The CDR3 DNA sequence: TGTGCCAGCAACAAACTGGGGGGAACCATATATTTT.

The V and J genes are TRBV5-3 and TRBJ2-1; 15 bases are a match to TRBD2. TRBV5-3 is an ORF, with its function uncertain. V was pared by 4 bases and J by 7 bases, with 3 bases of the junction left unmatched. The CDR3 covers 15 residues. CDR3 amino acids: CARSHGLAGGNEQFF. The CDR3 bases are TGTGCCAGAAGCCATGGACTAGCGGGGGGGAATGAGCAGTTCTTC.

The chain recombines TRBV5-1 with TRBJ2-4, with 10 bases identical to TRBD1. J was trimmed by 2 bases and V by 6 bases; bases with no gene match: 8. CDR3 length equals 16 residues. From germline, CDR1 is SGHRS and CDR2 YFSETQ. CDR3 in DNA: TGCGCCAGCACCAAGGACAGGGGGATGACCAAAAACATTCAGTACTTC. As protein: CASTKDRGMTKNIQYF.

This rearrangement joins TRBV9 to TRBJ1-2; the D gene is possibly TRBD1 (5 bases). The CDR3 loop spans 11 amino acids. The germline gives CDR1 SGDLS, CDR2 YYNGEE. V was shortened by 4 bases and J by 8 bases, with 9 bases between the two germline ends. The CDR3 region has the DNA TGTGCCAGCAGCTCGGAGGGGGGCTACACCTTC. Encoded protein: CASSSEGGYTF.

This rearrangement joins TRBV4-3 to TRBJ1-4; 8 nucleotides match TRBD1. Germline CDR1 is LGHNA and CDR2 is YSLEER. The CDR3 has 17 amino acids. V lost 1 base and J lost 7; bases outside the gene matches: 11. CDR3 protein: CASSQVTGALLGEKLFF. The DNA of the CDR3 is TGCGCCAGCAGCCAAGTGACAGGGGCGCTATTGGGTGAAAAACTGTTTTTT.

The chain couples TRBV2 to TRBJ2-2; 9 nucleotides match TRBD1. Germline lookup yields CDR1 SNHLY and CDR2 FYNNEI. CDR3 size: 16 residues. After removal of 8 bases from V and 3 bases from J, the junction contained 10 bases not matched to a gene. CDR3 loop: CASRDRAVGDTGELFF. The CDR3 bases are TGTGCCAGCCGGGACAGGGCGGTTGGAGACACCGGGGAGCTGTTTTTT.

This chain uses TRBV18 with TRBJ2-7; 9 nucleotides align to TRBD1. Germline CDR1 is KGHSH and CDR2 is LQKENI. This CDR3 has 14 residues. The V gene end was trimmed by 5 bases and the J gene end by 2 bases; junction bases not matched to a gene: 4. CDR3: CASSADRGAYEQYF. The CDR3 region has the DNA TGTGCCAGCTCAGCGGACAGGGGCGCCTACGAGCAGTACTTC. The entire variable domain, with the rest obtained from reference TRBV18 and TRBJ2-7, is as follows: NAGVMQNPRHLVRRRGQEARLRCSPMKGHSHVYWYRQLPEEGLKFMVYLQKENIIDESGMPKERFSAEFPKEGPSILRIQQVVRGDSAAYFCASSADRGAYEQYFGPGTRLTVT.

The V gene is TRBV5-8, the J gene TRBJ2-7; TRBD1 matches at 8 bases. The V gene end was trimmed by 0 bases and the J gene end by 6 bases; junction bases not matched to a gene: 8. The CDR3 has 15 residues. CDR1 is SGHTS, CDR2 YDEGEE, per germline. CDR3 nucleotide sequence: TGTGCCAGCAGCTTGGCCAGTGGAACAGGGGGCGAGCAGTACTTC. Protein: CASSLASGTGGEQYF. The variable domain in full, with the rest retrieved from reference TRBV5-8 and TRBJ2-7, is EAGVTQSPTHLIKTRGQQATLRCSPISGHTSVYWYQQALGLGLQFLLWYDEGEERNRGNFPPRFSGRQFPNYSSELNVNALELEDSALYLCASSLASGTGGEQYFGPGTRLTVT.

This chain uses TRBV20-1 with TRBJ2-4; D is possibly TRBD2 (5 bases). CDR3 length equals 16 residues. From germline, CDR1 is DFQATT and CDR2 SNEGSKA (reference sequence). V was pared by 3 bases and J by 9 bases, with 24 bases between. The CDR3 coding sequence is TGCAGTGCTAGTCAAGCCGGGGTGGTATCCCTAGGCATTCAGTACTTC. This translates into CSASQAGVVSLGIQYF.

V gene TRBV18 combines with J gene TRBJ1-1; D uncertain. V was shortened by 4 bases and J by 1 base, with 10 bases between the two germline ends. This CDR3 comprises 14 residues. Per germline, CDR1 KGHSH and CDR2 LQKENI. This chain's CDR3 is CASSLGSTNTEAFF. The CDR3 nucleotides read TGTGCCAGCTCACTCGGCAGCACGAACACTGAAGCTTTCTTT.